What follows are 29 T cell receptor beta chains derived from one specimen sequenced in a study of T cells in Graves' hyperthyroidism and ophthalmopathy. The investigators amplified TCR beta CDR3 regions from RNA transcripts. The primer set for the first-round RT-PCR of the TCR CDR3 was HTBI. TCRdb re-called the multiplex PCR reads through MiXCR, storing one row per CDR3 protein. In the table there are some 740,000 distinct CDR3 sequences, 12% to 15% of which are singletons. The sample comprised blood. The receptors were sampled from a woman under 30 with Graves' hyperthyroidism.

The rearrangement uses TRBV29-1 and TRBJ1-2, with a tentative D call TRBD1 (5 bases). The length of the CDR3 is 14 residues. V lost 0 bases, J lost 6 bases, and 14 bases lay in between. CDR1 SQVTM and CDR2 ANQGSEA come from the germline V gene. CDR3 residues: CSVEDRRGGDGYTF. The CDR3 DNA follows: TGCAGCGTTGAAGATAGACGGGGCGGGGATGGCTACACCTTC.

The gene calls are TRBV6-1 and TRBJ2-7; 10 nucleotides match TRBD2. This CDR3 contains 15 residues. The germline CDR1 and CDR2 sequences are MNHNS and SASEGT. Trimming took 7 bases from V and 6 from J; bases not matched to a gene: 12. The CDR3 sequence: CASTRGLARITEQYF. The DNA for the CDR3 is TGTGCCAGCACTAGGGGACTAGCGCGTATTACCGAGCAGTACTTC.

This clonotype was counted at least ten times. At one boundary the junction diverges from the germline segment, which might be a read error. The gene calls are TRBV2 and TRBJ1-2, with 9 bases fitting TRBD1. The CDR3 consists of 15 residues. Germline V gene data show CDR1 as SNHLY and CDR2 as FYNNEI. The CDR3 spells CASTEQGALTRGYTF. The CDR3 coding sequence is TGTGCCAGCACTGAACAGGGGGCCCTAACTAGGGGCTACACCTTC.

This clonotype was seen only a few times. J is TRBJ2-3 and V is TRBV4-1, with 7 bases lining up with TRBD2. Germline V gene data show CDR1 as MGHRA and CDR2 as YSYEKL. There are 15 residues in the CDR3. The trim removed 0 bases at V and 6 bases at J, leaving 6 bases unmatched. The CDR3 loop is CASSQDLAGDDTQYF. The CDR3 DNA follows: TGCGCCAGCAGCCAAGATTTGGCGGGAGACGATACGCAGTATTTT.

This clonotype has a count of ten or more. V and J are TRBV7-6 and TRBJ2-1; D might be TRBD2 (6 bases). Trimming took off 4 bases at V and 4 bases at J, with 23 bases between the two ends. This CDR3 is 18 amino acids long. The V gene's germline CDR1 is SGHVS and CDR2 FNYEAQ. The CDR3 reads CASSSPPQGDSPYNEQFF. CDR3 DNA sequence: TGTGCCAGCAGCTCACCACCTCAAGGGGACTCGCCGTACAATGAGCAGTTCTTC. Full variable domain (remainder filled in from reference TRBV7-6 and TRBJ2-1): GAGVSQSPRYKVTKRGQDVALRCDPISGHVSLYWYRQALGQGPEFLTYFNYEAQQDKSGLPNDRFSAERPEGSISTLTIQRTEQRDSAMYRCASSSPPQGDSPYNEQFFGPGTRLTVL.

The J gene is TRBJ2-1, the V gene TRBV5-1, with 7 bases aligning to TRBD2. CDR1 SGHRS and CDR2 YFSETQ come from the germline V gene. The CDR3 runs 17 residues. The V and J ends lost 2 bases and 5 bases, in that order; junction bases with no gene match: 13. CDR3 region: CASSLLVSAGFNNEQFF. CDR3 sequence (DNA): TGCGCCAGCAGCTTACTTGTGTCAGCGGGGTTTAACAATGAGCAGTTCTTC.

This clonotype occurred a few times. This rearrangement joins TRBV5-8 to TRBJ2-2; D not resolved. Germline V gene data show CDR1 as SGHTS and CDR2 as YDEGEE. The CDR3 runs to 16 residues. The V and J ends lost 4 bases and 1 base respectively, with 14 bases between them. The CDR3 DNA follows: TGTGCCAGCAGCCCGACCGGGCGTATGAACACCGGGGAGCTGTTTTTT. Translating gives CASSPTGRMNTGELFF.

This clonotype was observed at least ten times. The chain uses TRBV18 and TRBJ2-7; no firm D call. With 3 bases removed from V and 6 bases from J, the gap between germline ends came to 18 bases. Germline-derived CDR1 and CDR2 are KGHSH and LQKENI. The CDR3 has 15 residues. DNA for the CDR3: TGTGCCAGCTCACCCATGACATCACGGACCCTCGAGCAGTACTTC. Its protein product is CASSPMTSRTLEQYF. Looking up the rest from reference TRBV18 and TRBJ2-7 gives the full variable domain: NAGVMQNPRHLVRRRGQEARLRCSPMKGHSHVYWYRQLPEEGLKFMVYLQKENIIDESGMPKERFSAEFPKEGPSILRIQQVVRGDSAAYFCASSPMTSRTLEQYFGPGTRLTVT.

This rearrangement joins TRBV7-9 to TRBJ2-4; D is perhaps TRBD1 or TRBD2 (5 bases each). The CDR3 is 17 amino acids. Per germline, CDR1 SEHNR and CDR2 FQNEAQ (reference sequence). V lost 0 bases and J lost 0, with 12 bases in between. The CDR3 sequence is CASSLANLGVAKNIQYF. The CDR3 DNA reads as TGTGCCAGCAGCTTAGCGAACTTGGGGGTAGCCAAAAACATTCAGTACTTC.

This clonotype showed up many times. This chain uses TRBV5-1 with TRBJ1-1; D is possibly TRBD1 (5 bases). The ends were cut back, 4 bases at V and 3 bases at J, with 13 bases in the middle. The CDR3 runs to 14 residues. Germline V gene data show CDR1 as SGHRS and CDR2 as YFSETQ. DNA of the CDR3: TGCGCCAGCAGCCCACTGACAGCCTACACTGAAGCTTTCTTT. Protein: CASSPLTAYTEAFF. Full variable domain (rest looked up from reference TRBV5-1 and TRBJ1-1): KAGVTQTPRYLIKTRGQQVTLSCSPISGHRSVSWYQQTPGQGLQFLFEYFSETQRNKGNFPGRFSGRQFSNSRSEMNVSTLELGDSALYLCASSPLTAYTEAFFGQGTRLTVV.

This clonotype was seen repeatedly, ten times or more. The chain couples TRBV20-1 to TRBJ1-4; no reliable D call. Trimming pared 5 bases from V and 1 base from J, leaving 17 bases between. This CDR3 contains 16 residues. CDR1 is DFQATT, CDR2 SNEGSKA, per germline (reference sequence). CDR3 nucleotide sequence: TGCAGTGCTGAAACCGAACGTAGAGAAACTAATGAAAAACTGTTTTTT. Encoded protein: CSAETERRETNEKLFF.

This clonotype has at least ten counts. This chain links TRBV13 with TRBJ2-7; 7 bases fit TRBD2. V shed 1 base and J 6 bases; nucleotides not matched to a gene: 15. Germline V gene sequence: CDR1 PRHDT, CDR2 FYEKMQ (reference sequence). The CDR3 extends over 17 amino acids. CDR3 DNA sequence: TGTGCCAGCAGCTTAGTCCCTACCGAGCGGGGTGGGGCCGAGCAGTACTTC. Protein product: CASSLVPTERGGAEQYF.

The CDR3 sequence is CASSIGKGGGETQYF. The DNA for the CDR3 is TGTGCCAGTAGTATAGGAAAGGGAGGAGGAGAGACCCAGTACTTC. The V call is TRBV19, the J call TRBJ2-5; the D gene is possibly TRBD2 (6 bases). V lost 1 base to trimming and J lost 4 bases, with 13 bases between them. The CDR3 totals 15 residues. Germline CDR1 LNHDA, CDR2 SQIVND (reference sequence).

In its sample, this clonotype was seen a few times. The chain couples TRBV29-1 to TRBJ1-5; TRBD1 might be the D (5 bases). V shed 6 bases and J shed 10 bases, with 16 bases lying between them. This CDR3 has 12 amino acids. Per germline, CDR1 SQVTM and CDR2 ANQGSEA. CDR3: CSVRDGDRPQHF. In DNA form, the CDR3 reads TGCAGCGTACGGGACGGTGACAGACCCCAGCATTTT.

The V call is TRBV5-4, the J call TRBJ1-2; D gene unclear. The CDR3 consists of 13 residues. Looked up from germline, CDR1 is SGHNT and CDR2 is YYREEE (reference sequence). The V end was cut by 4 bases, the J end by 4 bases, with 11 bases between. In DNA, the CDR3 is TGTGCCAGCAGCGCCCCCGGCGGCTATGGCTACACCTTC. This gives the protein CASSAPGGYGYTF.

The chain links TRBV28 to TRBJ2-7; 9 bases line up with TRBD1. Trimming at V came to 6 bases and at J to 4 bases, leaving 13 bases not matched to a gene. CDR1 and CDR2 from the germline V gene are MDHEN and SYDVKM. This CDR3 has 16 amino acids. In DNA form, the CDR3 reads TGTGCCAGCAGAGGGGCCGGGACAGGGAAGAGATACGAGCAGTACTTC. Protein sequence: CASRGAGTGKRYEQYF.

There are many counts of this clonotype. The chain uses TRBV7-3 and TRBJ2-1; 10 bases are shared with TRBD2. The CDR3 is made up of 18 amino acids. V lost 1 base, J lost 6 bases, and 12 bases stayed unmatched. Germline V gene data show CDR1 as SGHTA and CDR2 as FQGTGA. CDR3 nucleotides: TGTGCCAGCAGCTTAAGAGGGCTAGCGGGAGCTGGGGGCAATGAGCAGTTCTTC. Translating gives CASSLRGLAGAGGNEQFF.

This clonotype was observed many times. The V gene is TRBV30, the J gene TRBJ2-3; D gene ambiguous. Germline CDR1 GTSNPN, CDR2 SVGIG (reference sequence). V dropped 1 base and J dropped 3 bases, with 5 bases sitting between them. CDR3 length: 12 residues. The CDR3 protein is CAWSAKTDTQYF. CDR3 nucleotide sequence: TGTGCCTGGAGTGCTAAAACAGATACGCAGTATTTT.

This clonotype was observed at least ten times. The CDR3 DNA reads TGTGCCAGCAGACCTCCTTTCGGGGCAGGCTCCTACGAGCAGTACTTC. Translating gives CASRPPFGAGSYEQYF. This chain joins TRBV28 and TRBJ2-7, with D possibly being TRBD1 or TRBD2 (5 bases each). This CDR3 is built from 16 residues. V was pared by 6 bases and J by 0 bases, with 18 bases between. CDR1 and CDR2 from the germline V gene are MDHEN and SYDVKM.

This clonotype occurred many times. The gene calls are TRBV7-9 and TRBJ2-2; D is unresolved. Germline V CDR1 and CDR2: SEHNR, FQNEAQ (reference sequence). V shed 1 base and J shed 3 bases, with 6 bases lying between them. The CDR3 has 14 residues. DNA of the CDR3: TGTGCCAGCAGCTTAGACACAGACACCGGGGAGCTGTTTTTT. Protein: CASSLDTDTGELFF.

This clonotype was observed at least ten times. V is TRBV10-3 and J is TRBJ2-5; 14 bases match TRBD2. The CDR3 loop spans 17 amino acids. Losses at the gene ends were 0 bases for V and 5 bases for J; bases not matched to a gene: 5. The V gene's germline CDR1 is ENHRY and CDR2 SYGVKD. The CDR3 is CAISESGLAGAGETQYF. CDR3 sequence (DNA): TGTGCCATCAGTGAGTCGGGACTAGCGGGAGCGGGGGAGACCCAGTACTTC.

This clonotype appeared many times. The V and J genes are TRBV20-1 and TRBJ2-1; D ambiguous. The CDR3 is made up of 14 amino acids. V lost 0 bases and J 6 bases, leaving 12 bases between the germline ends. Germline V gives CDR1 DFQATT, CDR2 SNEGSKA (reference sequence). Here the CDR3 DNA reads TGCAGTGCTAGAGATGCCCGAAGGTCCAATGAGCAGTTCTTC. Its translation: CSARDARRSNEQFF.

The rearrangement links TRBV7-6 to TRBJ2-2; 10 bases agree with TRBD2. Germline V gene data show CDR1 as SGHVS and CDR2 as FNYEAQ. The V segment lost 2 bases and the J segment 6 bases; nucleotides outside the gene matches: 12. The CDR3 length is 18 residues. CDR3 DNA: TGTGCCAGCAGCTTACGAGCGAGCGGGAGGGCCAAAGCCGGGGAGCTGTTTTTT. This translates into CASSLRASGRAKAGELFF.

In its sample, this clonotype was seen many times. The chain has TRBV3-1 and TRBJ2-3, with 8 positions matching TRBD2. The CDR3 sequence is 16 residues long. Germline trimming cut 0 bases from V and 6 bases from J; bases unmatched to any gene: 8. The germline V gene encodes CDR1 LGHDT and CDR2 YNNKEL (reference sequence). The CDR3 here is CASSQESGTRLDTQYF. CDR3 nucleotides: TGTGCCAGCAGCCAAGAGAGCGGGACTAGGTTGGATACGCAGTATTTT.

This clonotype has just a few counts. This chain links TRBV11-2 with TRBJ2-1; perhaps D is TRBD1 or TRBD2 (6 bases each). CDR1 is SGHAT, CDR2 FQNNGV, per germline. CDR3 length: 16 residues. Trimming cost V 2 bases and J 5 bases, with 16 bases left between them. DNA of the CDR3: TGTGCCAGCAGCTTATACTATCTAGGGGGGAACAATGAGCAGTTCTTC. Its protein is CASSLYYLGGNNEQFF.

This CDR3 is CSVLPRGTGSYEQYF. The CDR3 DNA is TGCAGCGTCTTACCCCGCGGGACGGGATCCTACGAGCAGTACTTC. The chain employs TRBV29-1 and TRBJ2-7; D perhaps matches TRBD2 (6 bases). V lost 6 bases and J lost 1, with 19 bases in between. This CDR3 region has 15 residues. Germline V CDR1 and CDR2: SQVTM, ANQGSEA.

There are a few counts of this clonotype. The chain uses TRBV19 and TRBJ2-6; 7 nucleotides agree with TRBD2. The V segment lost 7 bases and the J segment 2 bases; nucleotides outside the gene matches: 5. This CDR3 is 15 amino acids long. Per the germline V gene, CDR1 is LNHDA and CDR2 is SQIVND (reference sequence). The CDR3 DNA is TGTGCCAGTATGGGGGGGAGTACTGGGGCCAACGTCCTGACTTTC. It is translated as CASMGGSTGANVLTF.

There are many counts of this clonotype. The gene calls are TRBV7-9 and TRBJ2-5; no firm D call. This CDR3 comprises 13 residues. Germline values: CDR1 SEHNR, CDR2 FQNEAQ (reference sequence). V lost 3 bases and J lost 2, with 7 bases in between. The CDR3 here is CASSLVGQETQYF. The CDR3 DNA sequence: TGTGCCAGCAGCTTGGTAGGACAAGAGACCCAGTACTTC.

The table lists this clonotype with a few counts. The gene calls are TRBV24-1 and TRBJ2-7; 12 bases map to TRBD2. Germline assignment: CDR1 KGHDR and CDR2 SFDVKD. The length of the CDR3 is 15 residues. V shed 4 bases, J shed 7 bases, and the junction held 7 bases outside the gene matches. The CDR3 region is CATSERTSGIQEQYF. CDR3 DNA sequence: TGTGCCACCAGTGAGCGGACTAGCGGGATTCAGGAGCAGTACTTC.